This is a list of T cell receptor beta chains from one sample in a study of naive CD8 T cells in extremely preterm neonates. Repertoires were generated with immunoSEQ multiplex PCR, while TCRdb's copy carries only in-frame clones and drops some. The data contain 3,500 to 4,500 clones, around 97% of them singletons. Sequenced input: naive CD8+ T cells from blood. All receptors derive from a human donor in good health. CDR3s include the opening cysteine and the closing phenylalanine or tryptophan. The order of the fields is clone size, V gene, J gene, D gene, CDR3 DNA, CDR3 protein. The D gene is left open where the match is weak. The size of a clone is reported for some rows only, either as once, few or many, or as a class for expanded clones.

clone size: .
V gene: TRBV6-5
J gene: TRBJ1-5
D gene: .
CDR3 DNA: TGTGCCAGCAGGAGGGCGGCCAATCAGCCCCAGCATTTT
CDR3 protein: CASRRAANQPQHF

clone size: .
V gene: TRBV18
J gene: TRBJ2-3
D gene: TRBD1
CDR3 DNA: TGTGCCAGCTCACCACCGGACAGGGCCTTCACAGATACGCAGTATTTT
CDR3 protein: CASSPPDRAFTDTQYF

clone size: once
V gene: TRBV2
J gene: TRBJ2-5
D gene: TRBD2
CDR3 DNA: TGTGCCAGCACCCGACTAGCGGGGGGCCAAGAGACCCAGTACTTC
CDR3 protein: CASTRLAGGQETQYF

clone size: .
V gene: TRBV4-1
J gene: TRBJ2-5
D gene: TRBD2
CDR3 DNA: TGCGCCAGCAGCCAACCCGCGGGGGGGGGTCAAGAGACCCAGTACTTC
CDR3 protein: CASSQPAGGGQETQYF

clone size: .
V gene: TRBV7-2
J gene: TRBJ1-2
D gene: TRBD1
CDR3 DNA: TGTGCCAGCAGCTTCGCCGACAGGGCCCATAAGGGCTATGGCTACACCTTC
CDR3 protein: CASSFADRAHKGYGYTF

clone size: .
V gene: TRBV6-1
J gene: TRBJ1-2
D gene: TRBD1
CDR3 DNA: TGTGCCAGCAGTGAAGGGACAGGGGTAAATGGCTACACCTTC
CDR3 protein: CASSEGTGVNGYTF

clone size: .
V gene: TRBV9
J gene: TRBJ2-5
D gene: TRBD2
CDR3 DNA: TGTGCCAGCAGCGTTGGGACTAGCGAGATAGAGACCCAGTACTTC
CDR3 protein: CASSVGTSEIETQYF

clone size: .
V gene: TRBV10-3
J gene: TRBJ2-6
D gene: .
CDR3 DNA: TGTGCCATCTGGGCCGGCTCTGGGGCCAACGTCCTGACTTTC
CDR3 protein: CAIWAGSGANVLTF

clone size: .
V gene: TRBV5-1
J gene: TRBJ1-1
D gene: TRBD1
CDR3 DNA: TGCGCCAGCAGCCAGTATAGGGACAGCCGGGATGAAGCTTTCTTT
CDR3 protein: CASSQYRDSRDEAFF

clone size: .
V gene: TRBV19
J gene: TRBJ1-5
D gene: TRBD1
CDR3 DNA: TGTGCCAGTAGTACCCATCCACAGGGGAAGAGCAATCAGCCCCAGCATTTT
CDR3 protein: CASSTHPQGKSNQPQHF

clone size: .
V gene: TRBV11-2
J gene: TRBJ2-1
D gene: TRBD2
CDR3 DNA: TGTGCCAGCAGCTTACTTGTCCGGGCGGGGGGGCGATTTCAGTTCTTC
CDR3 protein: CASSLLVRAGGRFQFF

clone size: .
V gene: TRBV28
J gene: TRBJ1-1
D gene: TRBD1
CDR3 DNA: TGTGCCAGCAGTCTAGTAACAGGGGCTACACGGAACACTGAAGCTTTCTTT
CDR3 protein: CASSLVTGATRNTEAFF

clone size: .
V gene: TRBV2
J gene: TRBJ2-2
D gene: TRBD1
CDR3 DNA: TGTGCCAGCAGTGAAGGGACAGGGTCCGGGGAGCTGTTTTTT
CDR3 protein: CASSEGTGSGELFF

clone size: .
V gene: TRBV27
J gene: TRBJ1-6
D gene: .
CDR3 DNA: TGTGCCAGCAGTTTATCGACAGGTTTCGGATCCTATAATTCACCCCTCCACTTT
CDR3 protein: CASSLSTGFGSYNSPLHF

clone size: .
V gene: TRBV12-5
J gene: TRBJ1-2
D gene: TRBD1
CDR3 DNA: TGTGCTAGTGGTTCAGATCCGGGACAGGGGAACTATGGCTACACCTTC
CDR3 protein: CASGSDPGQGNYGYTF

clone size: .
V gene: TRBV6-1
J gene: TRBJ2-1
D gene: TRBD2
CDR3 DNA: TGTGCCAGCAGCGGGAACGGGGGGGCCCACAATGAGCAGTTCTTC
CDR3 protein: CASSGNGGAHNEQFF